What follows are 30 T cell receptor beta chains derived from one specimen sequenced in a study of blood T cell repertoires in COVID-19. Here immunoSEQ multiplex PCR was the method, and the copy in TCRdb shows in-frame clones only, minus some. The sample holds some 170,000 clones, more than 70% seen once. The sequenced sample consisted of peripheral blood. The receptors here all came from a woman aged 60-70 years with acute or convalescent COVID-19.

This clone turned up a few times. V gene TRBV2 combines with J gene TRBJ2-2; no clear D. The CDR3 loop spans 15 amino acids. CDR1 is SNHLY and CDR2 is FYNNEI in the germline V gene. V was trimmed by 0 bases and J by 3 bases, leaving 8 bases between them. CDR3 coding DNA: TGTGCCAGCAGTGAAGCGCTGACTTACACCGGGGAGCTGTTTTTT. Protein sequence: CASSEALTYTGELFF.

The V call is TRBV19, the J call TRBJ2-1, with 8 nucleotides matching TRBD2. This CDR3 region has 14 residues. The germline V gene encodes CDR1 LNHDA and CDR2 SQIVND (reference sequence). V lost 8 bases and J lost 4; bases outside the gene matches: 7. The CDR3 reads CASQRASGYNEQFF. The DNA of the CDR3 is TGTGCCAGTCAAAGGGCTAGCGGGTACAATGAGCAGTTCTTC.

As DNA, the CDR3 is TGTGCCACACACCCCGGGACAAGGCTTGGGGGAACTGAAGCTTTCTTT. This translates into CATHPGTRLGGTEAFF. The rearrangement links TRBV6-6 to TRBJ1-1; maybe TRBD1 (6 bases). CDR1 MNHNY and CDR2 SVGAGI come from the germline V gene (reference sequence). CDR3 length equals 16 residues. Trimming pared 10 bases from V and 5 bases from J, leaving 26 bases between.

This chain uses TRBV12-3 or TRBV12-4 with TRBJ1-2; D is unclear. CDR3 length: 12 residues. Trimming shortened V by 5 bases and J by 3 bases, and 7 bases separated the two germline ends. In nucleotides, the CDR3 is TGTGCCAGCAGTCGGGATTACTATGGCTACACCTTC. Residues: CASSRDYYGYTF.

This clone appeared a single time. The chain is built from TRBV27 and TRBJ2-5, with D tentatively TRBD1 (6 bases). Germline values: CDR1 MNHEY, CDR2 SMNVEV (reference sequence). The length of the CDR3 is 15 residues. Trimming cost V 5 bases and J 6 bases, with 19 bases left between them. The CDR3, as DNA: TGTGCCAGCAGTCCAGGACAGACTCTAGGAAAGACCCAGTACTTC. Its translation: CASSPGQTLGKTQYF.

V is TRBV2 and J is TRBJ2-3; D not certain. CDR1 SNHLY and CDR2 FYNNEI come from the germline V gene. The CDR3 consists of 11 residues. V was cut by 7 bases and J by 3 bases, with 5 bases left in between. Here the CDR3 reads CASTYTDTQYF. CDR3 in DNA: TGTGCCAGCACTTATACAGATACGCAGTATTTT.

The chain is built from TRBV7-9 and TRBJ2-7, with a weak D call TRBD1 (5 bases). Trimming shortened V by 5 bases and J by 5 bases, and 13 bases separated the two germline ends. The CDR3 totals 13 residues. CDR1 and CDR2 from the germline V gene are SEHNR and FQNEAQ (reference sequence). The CDR3 loop is CASSITGNHEQYF. The CDR3 coding sequence is TGTGCCAGCAGCATAACAGGAAATCACGAGCAGTACTTC.

The chain has TRBV11-2 and TRBJ1-3; no firm D call. The CDR3 has 13 residues. The V and J ends lost 1 base and 11 bases respectively, with 12 bases between them. Germline CDR1 and CDR2: SGHAT and FQNNGV. The CDR3 nucleotides are TGTGCCAGCAGCTTAGGGCAGGCCCTCTCCATATATTTT. Residues: CASSLGQALSIYF.

The rearrangement links TRBV12-3 or TRBV12-4 to TRBJ2-1; 8 bases agree with TRBD1. This CDR3 contains 13 residues. Trimming cost V 2 bases and J 15 bases; bases outside gene matches: 9. The CDR3 loop reads CASSLPQGARGFF. The CDR3 DNA reads as TGTGCCAGCAGTTTACCTCAGGGGGCGCGGGGGTTCTTC.

The V gene is TRBV28, the J gene TRBJ1-5; 8 positions match TRBD1. The CDR3 runs 16 residues. Per the germline V gene, CDR1 is MDHEN and CDR2 is SYDVKM. The ends lost 6 bases at V and 2 bases at J; junction bases unmatched: 9. The CDR3 here is CASRRQGSMGNQPQHF. In nucleotides, the CDR3 is TGTGCCAGCAGGAGACAGGGGAGTATGGGCAATCAGCCCCAGCATTTT. The full variable domain, its missing parts supplied by reference TRBV28 and TRBJ1-5, is DVKVTQSSRYLVKRTGEKVFLECVQDMDHENMFWYRQDPGLGLRLIYFSYDVKMKEKGDIPEGYSVSREKKERFSLILESASTNQTSMYLCASRRQGSMGNQPQHFGDGTRLSIL.

The V and J genes are TRBV7-8 and TRBJ2-1; 12 bases fit TRBD1. Germline CDR1 is SGHVS and CDR2 is FQNEAQ. V gave up 4 bases and J gave up 10 bases; unmatched junction bases: 8. The CDR3 loop spans 15 amino acids. CDR3 DNA: TGTGCCAGCAGCTCGGGACAGGGGGCGATAAGGGAGCAGTTCTTC. It specifies CASSSGQGAIREQFF.

This clone appeared a few times. The rearrangement uses TRBV2 and TRBJ2-2; D is possibly TRBD1 (6 bases). The CDR3 extends over 15 amino acids. CDR1 is SNHLY and CDR2 is FYNNEI in the germline V gene. V lost 4 bases and J lost 6, with 15 bases in between. CDR3 in DNA: TGTGCCAGCAGTGCTACCAGGGGTCAGGCCGGGGAGCTGTTTTTT. Translation gives CASSATRGQAGELFF. Complete variable domain (other parts from reference TRBV2 and TRBJ2-2): EPEVTQTPSHQVTQMGQEVILRCVPISNHLYFYWYRQILGQKVEFLVSFYNNEISEKSEIFDDQFSVERPDGSNFTLKIRSTKLEDSAMYFCASSATRGQAGELFFGEGSRLTVL.

V is TRBV6-5 and J is TRBJ1-2; 11 nucleotides align to TRBD1. The length of the CDR3 is 14 residues. CDR1 and CDR2 from the germline V gene are MNHEY and SVGAGI. The J segment lost 4 bases and the V segment lost 6 bases, leaving 4 bases of the junction unmatched. This CDR3 is CASRRTGGIYGYTF. The DNA for the CDR3 is TGTGCCAGCAGGCGGACAGGGGGCATCTATGGCTACACCTTC.

The gene calls are TRBV7-3 and TRBJ2-3, with 10 bases fitting TRBD2. CDR1 and CDR2 (germline): SGHTA, FQGTGA. CDR3 length: 18 amino acids. J was trimmed by 3 bases and V by 5 bases; bases with no gene match: 14. The CDR3: CASSLGGSGRLWTDTQYF. The CDR3 nucleotides are TGTGCCAGCAGCCTGGGCGGTAGCGGGAGGTTATGGACAGATACGCAGTATTTT.

The V call is TRBV24-1, the J call TRBJ1-2; TRBD1 aligns across 8 bases. J gave up 6 bases and V 4 bases, and 6 bases lay outside the gene matches. The germline V gene encodes CDR1 KGHDR and CDR2 SFDVKD. The CDR3 sequence is 14 residues long. The CDR3 sequence: CATSDPGQGDGYTF. The DNA for the CDR3 is TGTGCCACCAGTGACCCCGGACAGGGTGATGGCTACACCTTC.

The rearrangement links TRBV19 to TRBJ1-6, with D maybe TRBD1 (5 bases). V gave up 6 bases and J gave up 7 bases, with 13 bases separating them. Per germline, CDR1 LNHDA and CDR2 SQIVND (reference sequence). The length of the CDR3 is 14 residues. In DNA form, the CDR3 reads TGTGCCAGTAGCAGGGTAGACGGGAATTCACCCCTCCACTTT. This codes for CASSRVDGNSPLHF.

V is TRBV10-2 and J is TRBJ2-7; perhaps TRBD2 as D (5 bases). CDR3 size: 14 residues. With 10 bases removed from V and 0 bases from J, the gap between germline ends came to 16 bases. CDR1 is WSHSY, CDR2 SAAADI, per germline. The CDR3 loop is CATRNSGSSYEQYF. The CDR3 region has the DNA TGCGCCACCCGAAATAGTGGGAGCTCCTACGAGCAGTACTTC.

The chain combines TRBV7-8 with TRBJ2-7; unclear D gene. CDR1 and CDR2 from the germline V gene are SGHVS and FQNEAQ. V was clipped by 2 bases and J by 6 bases, with 5 bases between them. This CDR3 is 11 amino acids long. CDR3 DNA sequence: TGTGCCAGCAGCTTAAGAGGCGAGCAGTACGTC. Its translation is CASSLRGEQYV.

This clone was picked up a small number of times. The rearrangement links TRBV18 to TRBJ2-3; no clear D gene. The germline V gene encodes CDR1 KGHSH and CDR2 LQKENI. This CDR3 contains 16 residues. Trimming cost V 2 bases and J 0 bases, with 12 bases left between them. The CDR3 sequence is CASSPDFQRSTDTQYF. For the CDR3, the DNA is TGTGCCAGCTCACCAGACTTCCAAAGGAGCACAGATACGCAGTATTTT.

The rearrangement uses TRBV19 and TRBJ1-2; D is ambiguous. The CDR3 spans 14 residues. CDR1 LNHDA and CDR2 SQIVND come from the germline V gene (reference sequence). Trimming removed 7 bases from V and 0 bases from J, with 12 bases in between. Written as DNA, the CDR3 is TGTGCCAGTATCCCTAAGCCTTCTAACTATGGCTACACCTTC. Translation gives CASIPKPSNYGYTF.

This rearrangement joins TRBV29-1 to TRBJ1-4, with D perhaps TRBD1 (6 bases). Trimming shortened V by 6 bases and J by 7 bases, and 12 bases separated the two germline ends. Germline CDR1 is SQVTM and CDR2 is ANQGSEA. The CDR3 runs to 12 residues. DNA of the CDR3: TGCAGCGTGGGGCAGGGGACTGAAAAACTGTTTTTT. This translates into CSVGQGTEKLFF.

The V gene is TRBV30, the J gene TRBJ1-2, with a possible D match to TRBD1 (5 bases). The CDR3 length is 14 residues. Trimming stripped 0 bases from V and 5 bases from J, with 13 bases between. Germline V gene data show CDR1 as GTSNPN and CDR2 as SVGIG (reference sequence). CDR3 loop: CAWSVLNGAYGYTF. The CDR3, as DNA: TGTGCCTGGAGTGTACTTAATGGGGCGTATGGCTACACCTTC.

The rearrangement links TRBV14 to TRBJ2-7; D is perhaps TRBD1 (6 bases). V lost 1 base and J 4 bases, leaving 11 bases between the germline ends. The CDR3 covers 14 residues. CDR1 and CDR2 (germline): SGHDN, FVKESK. The CDR3 DNA sequence: TGTGCCAGCAGCCAAGTTACAGGGTTGTACGAGCAGTACTTC. This translates into CASSQVTGLYEQYF.

The J gene is TRBJ2-3, the V gene TRBV9; 10 bases are shared with TRBD2. The J segment lost 4 bases and the V segment lost 3 bases, leaving 5 bases of the junction unmatched. The CDR3 extends over 15 amino acids. The germline gives CDR1 SGDLS, CDR2 YYNGEE. The CDR3 protein is CASSAGGLAADTQYF. In DNA, the CDR3 is TGTGCCAGCAGCGCCGGCGGACTAGCGGCAGATACGCAGTATTTT.

This chain connects TRBV11-1 to TRBJ2-1; D uncertain. The germline V and J ends were trimmed by 3 bases and 10 bases, with 13 bases remaining between them. The CDR3 is made up of 13 amino acids. Germline V gives CDR1 SGHAT, CDR2 FQDESV (reference sequence). The CDR3 sequence is CASSLESRSEQFF. As DNA, the CDR3 is TGTGCCAGCAGCTTGGAGTCGAGGTCGGAGCAGTTCTTC.

V usage is TRBV9 and J usage is TRBJ1-1, with D perhaps matching TRBD1 (5 bases). This CDR3 is 15 amino acids long. The germline V gene encodes CDR1 SGDLS and CDR2 YYNGEE. V shed 0 bases and J shed 0 bases, with 9 bases lying between them. CDR3 nucleotides: TGTGCCAGCAGCGTAGGGGGGGTGATGAACACTGAAGCTTTCTTT. Translation: CASSVGGVMNTEAFF.

The V and J genes are TRBV28 and TRBJ1-1; 7 bases agree with TRBD1. The germline V gene encodes CDR1 MDHEN and CDR2 SYDVKM. Germline trimming cut 6 bases from V and 0 bases from J; bases unmatched to any gene: 4. CDR3 length equals 14 residues. CDR3 loop: CASRGTALNTEAFF. The CDR3 DNA follows: TGTGCCAGCAGGGGGACAGCTTTGAACACTGAAGCTTTCTTT.

In regard to this clone: Distinct nucleotide sequences in the sample also encode this CDR3. The chain combines TRBV24-1 with TRBJ2-3, with unresolved D. Trimming pared 4 bases from V and 2 bases from J, leaving 12 bases between. From germline, CDR1 is KGHDR and CDR2 SFDVKD. This CDR3 is built from 15 residues. The CDR3 nucleotides read TGTGCCACCAGTGAATCCGGCGGCCTCACAGATACGCAGTATTTT. This sequence encodes CATSESGGLTDTQYF.

The chain uses TRBV4-1 and TRBJ1-6; a weak D match, TRBD1 (5 bases). CDR1 is MGHRA and CDR2 is YSYEKL in the germline V gene. Trimming left V 7 bases short and J 0 bases short, with 13 bases between. The CDR3 length is 16 residues. The CDR3 region has the DNA TGCGCCAGCAACTCGAGACAGTCCTCCTATAATTCACCCCTCCACTTT. Translation gives CASNSRQSSYNSPLHF.

The V gene is TRBV2, the J gene TRBJ1-1, with D perhaps TRBD1 (5 bases). V was pared by 1 base and J by 4 bases, with 10 bases between. CDR3 length: 14 residues. CDR1 and CDR2 from the germline V gene are SNHLY and FYNNEI. CDR3: CASSEGPGGTEAFF. Here the CDR3 DNA reads TGTGCCAGCAGTGAAGGTCCCGGGGGCACTGAAGCTTTCTTT.